This is a list of T cell receptor beta chains from one sample in a study of identical twins. TCRdb analysed the 5' RACE reads with MiXCR anew, one entry per CDR3 protein. The table has a few hundred thousand distinct CDR3 sequences, about 10% seen once; the top ten hold 9% to 10%. The sequenced sample consisted of memory T cells sorted from blood. These TCRs come from a man in his forties or fifties in good health. The CDR3 runs from the conserved cysteine through the conserved F or W. Fields, in order: CDR3 DNA, CDR3 protein, D gene, clone size, V gene, J gene. A D gene is named only where the DNA matches it firmly. Only part of the rows carry a size: once, few, many, or a class if the clone is expanded.

cdr3_nt: TGCGCCAGCAGCCCAACGTTTGGGACAGGGGAAGAGCAGTACTTC
cdr3_aa: CASSPTFGTGEEQYF
d_call: TRBD1
clone_size: .
v_call: TRBV4-3
j_call: TRBJ2-7

cdr3_nt: TGCGCCAGCAGCCAAGATACCAGCAATCAGCCCCAGCATTTT
cdr3_aa: CASSQDTSNQPQHF
d_call: .
clone_size: many
v_call: TRBV4-3
j_call: TRBJ1-5

cdr3_nt: TGCGCCAGCAGCTTGGAGGGCAGGGGGCCTACTGAAGCTTTCTTT
cdr3_aa: CASSLEGRGPTEAFF
d_call: TRBD1
clone_size: .
v_call: TRBV5-1
j_call: TRBJ1-1

cdr3_nt: TGTGCCAGCAGCCCGACGGGGGGGAGAGGTTACGAGCAGTACTTC
cdr3_aa: CASSPTGGRGYEQYF
d_call: TRBD2
clone_size: many
v_call: TRBV5-6
j_call: TRBJ2-7

cdr3_nt: TGTGCCAGTAGTAACGGGAAAGAGACCCAGTACTTC
cdr3_aa: CASSNGKETQYF
d_call: .
clone_size: few
v_call: TRBV19
j_call: TRBJ2-5

cdr3_nt: TGTGCCAGCTCGGGCGGTGAAGAGACCCAGTACTTC
cdr3_aa: CASSGGEETQYF
d_call: .
clone_size: many
v_call: TRBV2
j_call: TRBJ2-5

cdr3_nt: TGTGCCAGCAGTTTACAGGGAGGGGCTCCCCTCCACTTT
cdr3_aa: CASSLQGGAPLHF
d_call: .
clone_size: many
v_call: TRBV12-3/TRBV12-4
j_call: TRBJ1-6

cdr3_nt: TGTGCCAGCTCGCCACAGGGTTACTCTGGGGCCAACGTCCTGACTTTC
cdr3_aa: CASSPQGYSGANVLTF
d_call: .
clone_size: many
v_call: TRBV18
j_call: TRBJ2-6

cdr3_nt: TGTGCCAGCAGCTTAGGGCCTTTCAGACGGGAAAAACTGTTTTTT
cdr3_aa: CASSLGPFRREKLFF
d_call: .
clone_size: .
v_call: TRBV7-2
j_call: TRBJ1-4

cdr3_nt: TGTGCCAGCAGCCGCAACAGGGGGCCATTTTACGAGCAGTACTTC
cdr3_aa: CASSRNRGPFYEQYF
d_call: TRBD1
clone_size: few
v_call: TRBV11-2
j_call: TRBJ2-7

cdr3_nt: TGTGCCAGCAGCCAGTCGTCGACAGGGAGGCAGTACTTC
cdr3_aa: CASSQSSTGRQYF
d_call: TRBD1
clone_size: many
v_call: TRBV3-1
j_call: TRBJ2-7

cdr3_nt: TGTGCCACCAGCAGAGGCCGGACGGGAGAGACCCAGTACTTC
cdr3_aa: CATSRGRTGETQYF
d_call: .
clone_size: .
v_call: TRBV15
j_call: TRBJ2-5

cdr3_nt: TGTGCCAGCAGCTTACAAGGCTCCGAGCAGTTCTTC
cdr3_aa: CASSLQGSEQFF
d_call: .
clone_size: few
v_call: TRBV11-3
j_call: TRBJ2-1

cdr3_nt: TGCGCCAGCAGCTACGGACAGGGGGCGAGAACTGAAGCTTTCTTT
cdr3_aa: CASSYGQGARTEAFF
d_call: TRBD1
clone_size: .
v_call: TRBV5-1
j_call: TRBJ1-1

cdr3_nt: TGTGCCAGCAGGGATATCATGGTTGGGAGCTCCTATAATTCACCCCTCCACTTT
cdr3_aa: CASRDIMVGSSYNSPLHF
d_call: .
clone_size: few
v_call: TRBV27
j_call: TRBJ1-6

cdr3_nt: TGTGCCACACGGACAAACCAAGAGACCCAGTACTTC
cdr3_aa: CATRTNQETQYF
d_call: .
clone_size: .
v_call: TRBV15
j_call: TRBJ2-5

cdr3_nt: TGTGCCACCAGTGATTGGGACAGGGTCGGAGAAGAGACCCAGTACTTC
cdr3_aa: CATSDWDRVGEETQYF
d_call: TRBD1
clone_size: .
v_call: TRBV24-1
j_call: TRBJ2-5

cdr3_nt: TGCGCCAGCAGCCTAATCAGTCTCAATCAGCCCCAGCATTTT
cdr3_aa: CASSLISLNQPQHF
d_call: .
clone_size: many
v_call: TRBV4-1
j_call: TRBJ1-5

cdr3_nt: TGTGCCAGCAGCTCCAGGGGATCAGGCGGAAAACTGTTTTTT
cdr3_aa: CASSSRGSGGKLFF
d_call: .
clone_size: many
v_call: TRBV6-1
j_call: TRBJ1-4

cdr3_nt: TGTGCCAGCAGCCAATTTCCTCAAACCGGTCCTTACGAGCAGTACTTC
cdr3_aa: CASSQFPQTGPYEQYF
d_call: .
clone_size: many
v_call: TRBV4-2
j_call: TRBJ2-7

cdr3_nt: TGTGCCAGCAGTTTAGCGCTTGGGTCTGTTTCACCCCTCCACTTT
cdr3_aa: CASSLALGSVSPLHF
d_call: .
clone_size: many
v_call: TRBV12-3/TRBV12-4
j_call: TRBJ1-6

cdr3_nt: TGTGCCAGCAGCGTGACTAGCGGGAGGGCCTACGATACGCAGTATTTT
cdr3_aa: CASSVTSGRAYDTQYF
d_call: TRBD2
clone_size: .
v_call: TRBV5-4
j_call: TRBJ2-3

cdr3_nt: TGTGCCAGCAGTACAGTCTCCTCTGGAAACACCATATATTTT
cdr3_aa: CASSTVSSGNTIYF
d_call: .
clone_size: many
v_call: TRBV12-3/TRBV12-4
j_call: TRBJ1-3

cdr3_nt: TGTGCCAGCAGTTCACCAGTGAACACTGAAGCTTTCTTT
cdr3_aa: CASSSPVNTEAFF
d_call: .
clone_size: .
v_call: TRBV6-2/TRBV6-3
j_call: TRBJ1-1